The clone carrying this TCR beta chain showed up just once. Germline V gene lookup returns CDR1 KGHDR and CDR2 SFDVKD. This CDR3 comprises 16 residues. Trimming at V came to 1 base and at J to 4 bases, leaving 6 bases not matched to a gene. Enrolled through a virtual design, the participants were between about 18 and 100 years of age and came from roughly 22 US areas. Categorization into cohorts depended on clinical history that participants reported. This specimen belongs to a study of blood T cell repertoires in COVID-19. Whole-study context: The cDNA or gDNA used as material had been derived from T cells, B-cell-depleted T cells, or PBMCs.

Original processing methods: Reference gene primer amplification in the assay estimated nucleated cell counts. Measured with immunoSEQ multiplex PCR; TCRdb has only the in-frame clones, and not every one. That table is the source of V, J and clone size, and D and trimming were worked out from the DNA. The top ten clones hold 1.5% to 2% of a sample with around 500,000 clones, over 75% of them seen once. Material: PBMCs or T cells enriched from blood (not recorded which). This TCR derives from a woman aged 40 to 50 who had recovered from COVID-19. V and J are TRBV24-1 and TRBJ2-3; 8 nucleotides match TRBD2. This CDR3 reads CATSDFPGLVADTQYF. The CDR3 DNA reads as TGTGCCACCAGTGATTTTCCGGGACTAGTGGCAGATACGCAGTATTTT.